The T cell receptor (beta chain) under discussion was sequenced for a study of cytomegalovirus exposure and HLA in healthy donors. Study conclusions and caveats: Sequencing probably produced one cluster of sequence variants that were highly shared. Researchers catalogued some 160 TCR beta chains as cytomegalovirus-associated.

PCR primers comprised 60 Vbeta and 13 Jbeta primers. Assay: immunoSEQ multiplex PCR; the TCRdb copy retains only in-frame clones and omits some. The sample lists about 190,000 clones; over 75% were seen once. Comment on this clone: The antigen is not known.

The V and J ends lost 4 bases and 8 bases respectively, with 29 bases between them. CDR1 is MNHNS and CDR2 is SASEGT in the germline V gene. The CDR3 runs 18 residues. V is TRBV6-1 and J is TRBJ1-2, with a tentative D call TRBD1 (6 bases). This clonotype was sampled from a woman aged 45-65 years in good health and CMV-seropositive. Sequencing input: PBMCs. The DNA of the CDR3 is TGTGCCAGCAGTGGGCGACTGACCCGGGACAAAGGGGGTAGGGGCTACACCTTC. Protein: CASSGRLTRDKGGRGYTF.